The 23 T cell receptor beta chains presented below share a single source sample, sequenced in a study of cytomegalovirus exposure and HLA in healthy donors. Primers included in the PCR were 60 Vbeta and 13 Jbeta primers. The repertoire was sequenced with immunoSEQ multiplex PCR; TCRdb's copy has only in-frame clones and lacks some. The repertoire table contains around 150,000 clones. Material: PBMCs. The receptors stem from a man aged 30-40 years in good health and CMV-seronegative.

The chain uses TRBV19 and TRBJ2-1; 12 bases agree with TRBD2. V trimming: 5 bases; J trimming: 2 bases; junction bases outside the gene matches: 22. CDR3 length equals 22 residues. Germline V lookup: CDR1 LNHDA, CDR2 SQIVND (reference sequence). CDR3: CASSLTSKLAGGNSQTYNEQFF. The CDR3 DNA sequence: TGTGCCAGTAGTCTTACTTCGAAGCTAGCGGGAGGGAATTCACAAACCTACAATGAGCAGTTCTTC.

This CDR3 reads CASSDQAGGDTQYF. CDR3 DNA: TGTGCCAGCAGCGATCAAGCGGGGGGAGATACGCAGTATTTT. The V and J genes are TRBV5-4 and TRBJ2-3; 9 bases fit TRBD2. CDR3 length: 14 amino acids. CDR1 is SGHNT and CDR2 is YYREEE in the germline V gene (reference sequence). J gave up 5 bases and V 4 bases, and 5 bases lay outside the gene matches.

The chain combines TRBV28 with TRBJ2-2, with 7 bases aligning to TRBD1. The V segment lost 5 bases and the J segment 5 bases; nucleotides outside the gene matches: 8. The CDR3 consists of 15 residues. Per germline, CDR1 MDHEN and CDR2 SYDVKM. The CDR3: CASSVQDRLTGELFF. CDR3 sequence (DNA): TGTGCCAGCAGTGTCCAGGACAGGCTAACCGGGGAGCTGTTTTTT.

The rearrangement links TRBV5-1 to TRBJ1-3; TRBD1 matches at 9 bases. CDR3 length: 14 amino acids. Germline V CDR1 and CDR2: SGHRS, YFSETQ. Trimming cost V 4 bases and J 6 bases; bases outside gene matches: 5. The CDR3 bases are TGCGCCAGCAGCGGGGCACAGGGGGCAAACACCATATATTTT. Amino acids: CASSGAQGANTIYF.

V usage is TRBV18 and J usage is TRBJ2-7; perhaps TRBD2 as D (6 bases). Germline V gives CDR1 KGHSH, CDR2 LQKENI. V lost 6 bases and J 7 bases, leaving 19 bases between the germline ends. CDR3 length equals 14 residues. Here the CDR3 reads CASSRERVVGEQYF. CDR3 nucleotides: TGTGCCAGCTCTCGTGAGCGGGTGGTTGGGGAGCAGTACTTC.

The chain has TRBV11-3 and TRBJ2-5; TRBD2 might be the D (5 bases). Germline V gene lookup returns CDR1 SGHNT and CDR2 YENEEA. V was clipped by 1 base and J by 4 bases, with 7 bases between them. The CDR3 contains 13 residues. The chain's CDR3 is CASSLAGSETQYF. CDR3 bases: TGTGCCAGCAGCTTAGCGGGGTCAGAGACCCAGTACTTC.

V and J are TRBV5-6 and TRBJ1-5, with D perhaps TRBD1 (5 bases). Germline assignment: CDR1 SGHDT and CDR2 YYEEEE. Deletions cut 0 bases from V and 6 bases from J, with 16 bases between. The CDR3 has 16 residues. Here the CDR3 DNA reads TGTGCCAGCAGCTTGGAAGGTATCGGGGGTCGTCAGCCCCAGCATTTT. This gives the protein CASSLEGIGGRQPQHF.

The CDR3 DNA is TGTGCCAGCAGCTTAGTAGGGACACAGATCTCTGGAAACACCATATATTTT. Translating it yields CASSLVGTQISGNTIYF. V and J are TRBV11-2 and TRBJ1-3, with a weak D call TRBD1 (6 bases). The V and J ends lost 1 base and 0 bases respectively, with 13 bases between them. This CDR3 is 17 amino acids long. CDR1 is SGHAT and CDR2 is FQNNGV in the germline V gene.

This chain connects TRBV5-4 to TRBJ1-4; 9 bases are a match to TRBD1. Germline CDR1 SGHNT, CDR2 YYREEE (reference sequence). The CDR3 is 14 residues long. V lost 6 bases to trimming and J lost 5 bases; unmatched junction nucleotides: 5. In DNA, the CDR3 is TGTGCCAGCACCCGGGACAGGGAGAATGAAAAACTGTTTTTT. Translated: CASTRDRENEKLFF.

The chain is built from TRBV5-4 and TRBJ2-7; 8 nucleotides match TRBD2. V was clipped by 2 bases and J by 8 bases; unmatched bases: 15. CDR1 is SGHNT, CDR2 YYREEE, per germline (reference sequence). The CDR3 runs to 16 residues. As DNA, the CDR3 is TGTGCCAGCAGCTTTGGGGGGGATCGCGGGAGGCTCCAGCAGTACTTC. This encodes CASSFGGDRGRLQQYF.

This CDR3 reads CASSDLVAASTDTQYF. CDR3 bases: TGTGCCAGCAGTGATTTGGTAGCGGCTAGCACAGATACGCAGTATTTT. The gene calls are TRBV25-1 and TRBJ2-3, with TRBD2 as a possible D gene (6 bases). Trimming cost V 3 bases and J 0 bases, with 13 bases left between them. CDR1 and CDR2 (germline): MGHDK, SYGVNS. The CDR3 has 16 amino acids. The full variable domain, rest sourced from reference TRBV25-1 and TRBJ2-3, is EADIYQTPRYLVIGTGKKITLECSQTMGHDKMYWYQQDPGMELHLIHYSYGVNSTEKGDLSSESTVSRIRTEHFPLTLESARPSHTSQYLCASSDLVAASTDTQYFGPGTRLTVL.

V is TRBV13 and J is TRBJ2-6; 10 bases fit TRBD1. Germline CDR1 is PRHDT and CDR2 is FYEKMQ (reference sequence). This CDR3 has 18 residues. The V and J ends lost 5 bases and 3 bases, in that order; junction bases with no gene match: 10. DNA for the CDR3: TGTGCCAGCAGCGCAACCGGGACAGGGGCTTTTGGGGCCAACGTCCTGACTTTC. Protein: CASSATGTGAFGANVLTF.

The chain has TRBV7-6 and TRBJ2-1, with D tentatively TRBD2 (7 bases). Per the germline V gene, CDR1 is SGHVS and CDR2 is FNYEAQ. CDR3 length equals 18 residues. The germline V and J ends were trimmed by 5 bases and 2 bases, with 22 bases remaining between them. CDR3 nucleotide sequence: TGTGCCAGCAGCCAGACGGGGGGCGCATCGACCCCCTACAATGAGCAGTTCTTC. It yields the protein CASSQTGGASTPYNEQFF. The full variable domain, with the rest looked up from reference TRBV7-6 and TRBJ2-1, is GAGVSQSPRYKVTKRGQDVALRCDPISGHVSLYWYRQALGQGPEFLTYFNYEAQQDKSGLPNDRFSAERPEGSISTLTIQRTEQRDSAMYRCASSQTGGASTPYNEQFFGPGTRLTVL.

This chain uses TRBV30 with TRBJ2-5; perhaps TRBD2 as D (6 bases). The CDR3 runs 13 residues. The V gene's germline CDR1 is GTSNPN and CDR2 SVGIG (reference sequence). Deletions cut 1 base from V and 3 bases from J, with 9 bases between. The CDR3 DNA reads TGTGCCTGGAGTGGACGCGGGGAAGAGACCCAGTACTTC. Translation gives CAWSGRGEETQYF.

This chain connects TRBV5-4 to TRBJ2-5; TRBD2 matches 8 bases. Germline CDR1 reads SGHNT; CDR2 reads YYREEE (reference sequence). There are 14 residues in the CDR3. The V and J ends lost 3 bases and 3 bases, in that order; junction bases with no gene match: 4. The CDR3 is CASSWNSGKETQYF. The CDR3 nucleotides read TGTGCCAGCAGCTGGAATAGCGGGAAAGAGACCCAGTACTTC.

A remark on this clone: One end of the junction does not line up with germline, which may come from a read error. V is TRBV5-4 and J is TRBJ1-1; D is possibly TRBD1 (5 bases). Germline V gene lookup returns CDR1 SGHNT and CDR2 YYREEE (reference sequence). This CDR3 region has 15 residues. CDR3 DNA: TGTGCCAGCAGGTTGGGGGTGGGGCAGAACACTGAAGCTTTCTTT. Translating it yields CASRLGVGQNTEAFF.

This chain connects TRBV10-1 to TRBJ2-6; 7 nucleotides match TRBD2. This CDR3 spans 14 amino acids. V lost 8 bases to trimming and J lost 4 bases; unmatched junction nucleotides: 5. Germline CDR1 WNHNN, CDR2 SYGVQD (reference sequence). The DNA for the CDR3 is TGCGCCAGCGGAGCGGGAACCGGGGCCAACGTCCTGACTTTC. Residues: CASGAGTGANVLTF.

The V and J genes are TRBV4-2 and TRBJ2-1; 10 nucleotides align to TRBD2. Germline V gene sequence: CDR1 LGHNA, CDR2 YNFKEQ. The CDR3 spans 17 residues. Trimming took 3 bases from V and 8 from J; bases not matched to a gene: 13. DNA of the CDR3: TGTGCCAGCAGCCAGGCCTGGGCTAGCGGGAGTGGGGATGAGCAGTTCTTC. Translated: CASSQAWASGSGDEQFF.

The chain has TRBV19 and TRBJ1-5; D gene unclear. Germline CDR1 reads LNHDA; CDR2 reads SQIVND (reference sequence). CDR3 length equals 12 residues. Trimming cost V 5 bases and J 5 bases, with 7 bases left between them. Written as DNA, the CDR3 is TGTGCCAGTAGTTTCCTTTATCAGCCCCAGCATTTT. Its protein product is CASSFLYQPQHF.

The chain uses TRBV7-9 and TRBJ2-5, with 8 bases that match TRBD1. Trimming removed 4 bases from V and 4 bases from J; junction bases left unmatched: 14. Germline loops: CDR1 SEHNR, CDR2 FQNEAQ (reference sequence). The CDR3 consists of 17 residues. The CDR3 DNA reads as TGTGCCAGCAGCTCCTACGGCAGGGGGCTTGATGGAGAGACCCAGTACTTC. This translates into CASSSYGRGLDGETQYF.

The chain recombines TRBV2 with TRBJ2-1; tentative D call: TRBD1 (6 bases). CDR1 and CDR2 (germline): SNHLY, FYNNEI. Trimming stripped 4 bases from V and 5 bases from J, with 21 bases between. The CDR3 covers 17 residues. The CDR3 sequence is CASSVHRDTPSDNEQFF. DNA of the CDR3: TGTGCCAGCAGTGTCCACCGGGACACCCCATCCGACAATGAGCAGTTCTTC.

This CDR3 reads CASTVYGGELFF. Here the CDR3 DNA reads TGTGCCAGTACGGTCTATGGCGGGGAGCTGTTTTTT. The chain employs TRBV19 and TRBJ2-2; no clear D gene. The CDR3 is 12 residues long. V lost 7 bases to trimming and J lost 7 bases, with 10 bases between them. Germline assignment: CDR1 LNHDA and CDR2 SQIVND (reference sequence).

In DNA form, the CDR3 reads TGCAGCGTGCGGCCGAGCACAGATACGCAGTATTTT. It codes for CSVRPSTDTQYF. The chain joins TRBV29-1 to TRBJ2-3; D ambiguous. The CDR3 covers 12 residues. Germline CDR1 SQVTM, CDR2 ANQGSEA. V lost 6 bases, J lost 0 bases, and 7 bases lay in between.